What follows is one T cell receptor beta chain and its context. Trimming left V 6 bases short and J 1 base short, with 19 bases between. This CDR3 has 16 residues. Per germline, CDR1 MNHEY and CDR2 SMNVEV (reference sequence). Using immunoSEQ multiplex PCR, the repertoire was profiled, and TCRdb retains in-frame clones only, with some absent. The table lists nearly 80,000 clones, 85% to 95% of them singletons. The data derive from a study of technical replicates of blood from a handful of donors. Sequencing was performed on T cells isolated from PBMCs. The chain couples TRBV27 to TRBJ2-7; TRBD1 might be the D (6 bases). The receptor was isolated from a human donor in good health. CDR3 loop: CASRARGGGQSYEQYF. In nucleotides, the CDR3 is TGTGCCAGCAGGGCCCGAGGGGGTGGTCAATCCTACGAGCAGTACTTC.